The 2 T cell receptor beta chains listed next were all sequenced from one sample in a study of Graves' ophthalmopathy and Graves' hyperthyroidism. Amplifying from RNA transcripts, the study obtained TCR beta CDR3 regions. Second-round multiplex PCR followed a first-round RT-PCR using HTBI primers. One entry per CDR3 protein, called by TCRdb with MiXCR from the multiplex PCR reads. The data show 450,000 or so distinct CDR3 sequences, around 14% seen once. Sequenced input: blood. Source of these receptors: a woman aged 25-40 years with Graves' ophthalmopathy.

This clonotype ranks as medium-sized (0.01 to 0.1%). As DNA, the CDR3 is TGTGCCAGCAGCTTAGTCCAGCGGGAGACTTCCTACGAGCAGTACTTC. Translated: CASSLVQRETSYEQYF. The chain joins TRBV7-9 to TRBJ2-7; 8 nucleotides line up with TRBD2. The CDR3 sequence is 16 residues long. Losses at the gene ends were 1 base for V and 1 base for J; bases not matched to a gene: 6. Germline CDR1 and CDR2: SEHNR and FQNEAQ (reference sequence).

This clonotype has a handful of counts. The J gene is TRBJ2-4, the V gene TRBV6-5, with a tentative D call TRBD2 (5 bases). Trimming left V 0 bases short and J 7 bases short, with 13 bases between. The CDR3 consists of 15 residues. Germline loops: CDR1 MNHEY, CDR2 SVGAGI. Here the CDR3 DNA reads TGTGCCAGCAGTTACTCGTCTGAAAGCGGTAACATTCAGTACTTC. Translation gives CASSYSSESGNIQYF.